The following is a T cell receptor beta chain sequence with its context. The antigen is undetermined. Produced via immunoSEQ multiplex PCR; TCRdb's table is partial and in-frame only. The sample yields about 170,000 clones, roughly 92% seen once. The V segment lost 3 bases and the J segment 5 bases; nucleotides outside the gene matches: 3. Germline assignment: CDR1 MNHEY and CDR2 SMNVEV (reference sequence). This CDR3 has 15 residues. The data stem from a study of T cell responses to AZD1222 COVID-19 vaccine. In the study overall: Second doses that came at about 4 or about 12 weeks were put together. The study's findings and limits: An increase in Spike-specific TCR breadth and depth was observed after two AZD1222 doses.

This chain uses TRBV27 with TRBJ1-6, with 8 positions matching TRBD1. This TCR was recovered from an adult in good health. Sample: peripheral blood, taken on day 0 of AZD1222 vaccination. The CDR3 DNA follows: TGTGCCAGCAGTTTCCGGGACAGGAATAATTCACCCCTCCACTTT. It codes for CASSFRDRNNSPLHF.